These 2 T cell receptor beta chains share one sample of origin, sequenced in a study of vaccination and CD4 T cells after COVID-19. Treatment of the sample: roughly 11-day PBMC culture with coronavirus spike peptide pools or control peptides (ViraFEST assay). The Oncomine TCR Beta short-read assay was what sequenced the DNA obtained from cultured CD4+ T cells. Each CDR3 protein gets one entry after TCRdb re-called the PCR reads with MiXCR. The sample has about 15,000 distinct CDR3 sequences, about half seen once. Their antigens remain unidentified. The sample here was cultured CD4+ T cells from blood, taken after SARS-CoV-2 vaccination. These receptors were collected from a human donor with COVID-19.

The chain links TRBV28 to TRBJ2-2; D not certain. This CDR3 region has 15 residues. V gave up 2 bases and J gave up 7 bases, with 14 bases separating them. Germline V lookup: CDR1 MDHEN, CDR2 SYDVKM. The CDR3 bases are TGTGCCAGCAGTTTACCCAGAGGTCATGGCGGGGAGCTGTTTTTT. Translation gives CASSLPRGHGGELFF.

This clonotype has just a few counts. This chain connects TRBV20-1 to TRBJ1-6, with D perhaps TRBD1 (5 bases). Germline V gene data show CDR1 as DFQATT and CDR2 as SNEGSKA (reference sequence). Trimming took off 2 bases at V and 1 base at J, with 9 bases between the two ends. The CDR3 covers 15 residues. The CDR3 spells CSARIGASYNSPLHF. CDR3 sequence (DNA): TGCAGTGCTAGAATCGGGGCTTCCTATAATTCACCCCTCCACTTT.